Each of the 18 T cell receptor beta chains below was sequenced from the same sample in a study of T-cell memory formation after mild COVID-19. Each CDR3 protein is one row after TCRdb ran MiXCR on the 5' RACE reads. The sample contains fewer than 350,000 distinct CDR3 sequences, about a sixth of which appear only once. Source material: PBMCs or a T cell subset sorted from them (not recorded which). All receptors derive from a man between 18 and 29 years old who had mild COVID-19 (a few samples of this study predate the infection). Cell type and time point are not known.

V and J are TRBV10-2 and TRBJ1-5; 7 bases fit TRBD1. CDR1 WSHSY and CDR2 SAAADI come from the germline V gene. The CDR3 sequence is 15 residues long. The V gene end was trimmed by 6 bases and the J gene end by 2 bases; junction bases not matched to a gene: 7. This CDR3 is CASRTGVGGNQPQHF. In nucleotides, the CDR3 is TGCGCCAGCAGAACAGGGGTTGGAGGCAATCAGCCCCAGCATTTT.

This clonotype came up a few times. The chain has TRBV6-2 or TRBV6-3 and TRBJ2-1, with 7 bases identical to TRBD2. Germline values: CDR1 MNHEY, CDR2 SVGEGT. V shed 6 bases, J shed 9 bases, and the junction held 8 bases outside the gene matches. This CDR3 spans 13 amino acids. The CDR3 DNA follows: TGTGCCAGCAGCCGAGCGGGAAGGAGTGAGCAGTTCTTC. Protein sequence: CASSRAGRSEQFF.

In DNA form, the CDR3 reads TGCGCCAGCAGCCAAGATGGATTTCAGGGCAATGAGCAGTTCTTC. As protein: CASSQDGFQGNEQFF. This rearrangement joins TRBV4-3 to TRBJ2-1; weak D call: TRBD1 (5 bases). Between the trimmed V and J ends, which lost 0 bases and 6 bases, there was a span of 12 bases. The CDR3 is made up of 15 amino acids. CDR1 and CDR2 from the germline V gene are LGHNA and YSLEER.

CDR3 residues: CASKPMPYEQYV. CDR3 DNA: TGTGCCAGCAAACCGATGCCCTACGAGCAGTACGTC. The gene calls are TRBV6-5 and TRBJ2-7, with D hard to call. Germline-derived CDR1 and CDR2 are MNHEY and SVGAGI. The CDR3 is 12 residues long. Trimming left V 7 bases short and J 2 bases short, with 9 bases between.

V and J are TRBV4-3 and TRBJ2-7; TRBD1 aligns across 7 bases. V trimming: 0 bases; J trimming: 0 bases; junction bases outside the gene matches: 5. Germline V lookup: CDR1 LGHNA, CDR2 YSLEER. The CDR3 runs 16 residues. CDR3 protein: CASSQELGDSSYEQYF. CDR3 bases: TGCGCCAGCAGCCAAGAGTTGGGGGACAGCTCCTACGAGCAGTACTTC.

This clonotype was seen many times. The CDR3 sequence is CASSGPGTGSFF. The CDR3 coding sequence is TGTGCCAGCAGTGGACCCGGGACAGGGTCTTTCTTT. The rearrangement links TRBV28 to TRBJ1-1, with 9 bases lining up with TRBD1. The J segment lost 12 bases and the V segment lost 5 bases, leaving 7 bases of the junction unmatched. There are 12 residues in the CDR3. Germline V gives CDR1 MDHEN, CDR2 SYDVKM.

This sequence joins TRBV6-5 and TRBJ2-3, with 8 bases lining up with TRBD2. The CDR3 loop spans 15 amino acids. With V trimmed by 2 bases and J by 6 bases, 7 bases remained unmatched. Germline V gene data show CDR1 as MNHEY and CDR2 as SVGAGI. In DNA, the CDR3 is TGTGCCAGCAGTTACGTTGCGGGGGGCGTCGATACGCAGTATTTT. It translates to CASSYVAGGVDTQYF.

This clonotype was detected ten times or more. The V and J genes are TRBV7-3 and TRBJ2-1; D is perhaps TRBD2 (6 bases). Germline V gene lookup returns CDR1 SGHTA and CDR2 FQGTGA. This CDR3 contains 15 residues. The V and J ends lost 6 bases and 10 bases respectively, with 22 bases between them. The CDR3 nucleotides read TGTGCCAGCAGTCACATTGGGGGTTTGAGCGGGGAGCAGTTCTTC. This encodes CASSHIGGLSGEQFF.

The CDR3 sequence: CASSPGTGGPNEQFF. The CDR3 DNA sequence: TGTGCCAGCAGCCCAGGGACAGGGGGCCCCAATGAGCAGTTCTTC. The J gene is TRBJ2-1, the V gene TRBV11-2, with TRBD1 matching over 12 bases. The V gene end was trimmed by 5 bases and the J gene end by 6 bases; junction bases not matched to a gene: 5. The V gene's germline CDR1 is SGHAT and CDR2 FQNNGV. The CDR3 sequence is 15 residues long.

This clonotype has only a few counts. The chain combines TRBV12-3 or TRBV12-4 with TRBJ1-1, with TRBD1 as a possible D gene (5 bases). This CDR3 spans 16 amino acids. V dropped 3 bases and J dropped 5 bases, with 19 bases sitting between them. The CDR3 reads CASSFLWTQGTTEAFF. For the CDR3, the DNA is TGTGCCAGCAGTTTCCTGTGGACCCAGGGTACGACTGAAGCTTTCTTT.

The chain recombines TRBV20-1 with TRBJ1-2, with unresolved D. The germline V and J ends were trimmed by 2 bases and 4 bases, with 14 bases remaining between them. CDR1 and CDR2 from the germline V gene are DFQATT and SNEGSKA (reference sequence). The CDR3 has 14 residues. DNA for the CDR3: TGCAGTGCTAGACTTTCGAATCCTCTCTATGGCTACACCTTC. Protein sequence: CSARLSNPLYGYTF.

This clonotype turned up a few times. The chain is built from TRBV7-8 and TRBJ2-1, with a possible D match to TRBD2 (6 bases). Looked up from germline, CDR1 is SGHVS and CDR2 is FQNEAQ. Trimming pared 3 bases from V and 10 bases from J, leaving 16 bases between. The CDR3 consists of 14 residues. The CDR3 sequence: CASSLYQTGGEQFF. In nucleotides, the CDR3 is TGTGCCAGCAGCTTGTACCAGACTGGAGGGGAGCAGTTCTTC.

J is TRBJ2-2 and V is TRBV5-5; 8 bases fit TRBD1. The CDR3 consists of 15 residues. Germline V gene lookup returns CDR1 SGHKS and CDR2 YYEKEE (reference sequence). V was pared by 4 bases and J by 3 bases, with 5 bases of the junction left unmatched. CDR3 in DNA: TGTGCCAGCAGCCTGACAGGGGTAGACACCGGGGAGCTGTTTTTT. Its protein product is CASSLTGVDTGELFF.

This clonotype came up a few times. The CDR3 nucleotides are TGTGCCAGCAGCCTCTCCGGGGGACCTAATGAAAAACTGTTTTTT. This translates into CASSLSGGPNEKLFF. V and J are TRBV3-1 and TRBJ1-4; D possibly corresponds to TRBD1 (5 bases). V was pared by 4 bases and J by 3 bases, with 12 bases between. CDR1 LGHDT and CDR2 YNNKEL come from the germline V gene (reference sequence). The CDR3 consists of 15 residues.

This clonotype was seen once. J is TRBJ2-5 and V is TRBV12-3 or TRBV12-4, with a tentative D call TRBD1 (5 bases). V lost 3 bases, J lost 1 base, and 12 bases lay in between. CDR3 length: 15 amino acids. CDR3 residues: CASSLLDTFQETQYF. The CDR3 DNA reads as TGTGCCAGCAGTTTGTTGGACACCTTCCAAGAGACCCAGTACTTC.

In this sample, this clonotype turned up a few times. This rearrangement joins TRBV5-5 to TRBJ2-1; no firm D call. Between the trimmed V and J ends, which lost 2 bases and 3 bases, there was a span of 6 bases. Germline V CDR1 and CDR2: SGHKS, YYEKEE (reference sequence). CDR3 length: 13 residues. CDR3 coding DNA: TGTGCCAGCAGCTTAGGGATCTACAATGAGCAGTTCTTC. It yields the protein CASSLGIYNEQFF.

The J gene is TRBJ2-7, the V gene TRBV4-3; the D is unclear. The V gene's germline CDR1 is LGHNA and CDR2 YSLEER. The CDR3 totals 14 residues. The V end lost 0 bases, the J end lost 6 bases, and 12 bases lay between the germline ends. The CDR3 DNA is TGCGCCAGCAGCCAAGAGGACGCGGATTTCGAGCAGTACTTC. As protein: CASSQEDADFEQYF.

This clonotype was found a few times. The rearrangement uses TRBV5-6 and TRBJ2-3; 7 nucleotides match TRBD1. Germline CDR1 is SGHDT and CDR2 is YYEEEE. V trimming: 4 bases; J trimming: 6 bases; junction bases outside the gene matches: 5. This CDR3 comprises 13 residues. This CDR3 reads CASSTQGVDTQYF. The DNA of the CDR3 is TGTGCCAGCAGCACGCAGGGGGTGGATACGCAGTATTTT.